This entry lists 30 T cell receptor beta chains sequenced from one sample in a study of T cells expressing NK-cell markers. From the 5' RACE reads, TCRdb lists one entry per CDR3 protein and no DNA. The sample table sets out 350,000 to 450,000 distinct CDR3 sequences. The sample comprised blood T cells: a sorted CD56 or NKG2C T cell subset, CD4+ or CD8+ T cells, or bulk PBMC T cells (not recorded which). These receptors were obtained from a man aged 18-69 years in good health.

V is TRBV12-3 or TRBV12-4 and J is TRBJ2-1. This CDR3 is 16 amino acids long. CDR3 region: CASSHIGPSSYNEQFF.

The CDR3 sequence is CASSFVALPEQFF. The genes are TRBV11-2 and TRBJ2-1; with no DNA, the TCRdb D assignment of TRBD2 cannot be verified. The CDR3 is 13 amino acids. The germline gives CDR1 SGHAT, CDR2 FQNNGV.

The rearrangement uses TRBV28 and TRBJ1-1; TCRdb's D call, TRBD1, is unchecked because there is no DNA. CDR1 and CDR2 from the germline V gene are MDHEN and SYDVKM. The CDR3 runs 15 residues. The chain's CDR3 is CASSLNRGLNTEAFF.

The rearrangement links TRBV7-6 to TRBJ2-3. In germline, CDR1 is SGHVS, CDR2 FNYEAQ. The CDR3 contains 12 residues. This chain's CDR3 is CASSFDGNTQYF.

CDR3 sequence: CASSLAYRDSGANVLTF. The rearrangement uses TRBV12-3 or TRBV12-4 and TRBJ2-6; TCRdb's D gene call, TRBD1, goes unchecked for lack of DNA. The CDR3 has 17 residues.

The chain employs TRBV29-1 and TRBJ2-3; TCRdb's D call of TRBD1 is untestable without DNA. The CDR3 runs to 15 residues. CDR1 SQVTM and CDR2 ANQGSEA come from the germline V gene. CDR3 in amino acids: CSVGWTGLLTDTQYF.

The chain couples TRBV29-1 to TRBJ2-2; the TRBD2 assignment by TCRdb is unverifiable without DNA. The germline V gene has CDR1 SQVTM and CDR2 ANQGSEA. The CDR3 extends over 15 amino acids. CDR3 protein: CSATTGGVGTGELFF.

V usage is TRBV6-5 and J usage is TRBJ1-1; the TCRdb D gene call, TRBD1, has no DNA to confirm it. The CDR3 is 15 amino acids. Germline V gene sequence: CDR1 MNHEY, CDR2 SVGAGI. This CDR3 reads CASINTGARDTEAFF.

This CDR3 reads CASSGGLAGVNTGELFF. V usage is TRBV5-1 and J usage is TRBJ2-2; the D call from TCRdb, TRBD2, cannot be confirmed without DNA. This CDR3 region has 17 residues. Germline V gene lookup returns CDR1 SGHRS and CDR2 YFSETQ. The whole variable domain, filled in from reference TRBV5-1 and TRBJ2-2, reads KAGVTQTPRYLIKTRGQQVTLSCSPISGHRSVSWYQQTPGQGLQFLFEYFSETQRNKGNFPGRFSGRQFSNSRSEMNVSTLELGDSALYLCASSGGLAGVNTGELFFGEGSRLTVL.

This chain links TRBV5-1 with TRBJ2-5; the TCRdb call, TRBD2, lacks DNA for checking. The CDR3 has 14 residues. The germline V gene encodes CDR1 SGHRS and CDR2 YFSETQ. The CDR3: CASAPIRGAETQYF.

CDR3 amino acids: CASRKTSGVYEQFF. The chain recombines TRBV25-1 with TRBJ2-1; TCRdb outputs TRBD2, but without DNA this stays unchecked. This CDR3 contains 14 residues. Germline lookup yields CDR1 MGHDK and CDR2 SYGVNS. The full variable domain, in which reference TRBV25-1 and TRBJ2-1 provide the parts outside the CDR3, is EADIYQTPRYLVIGTGKKITLECSQTMGHDKMYWYQQDPGMELHLIHYSYGVNSTEKGDLSSESTVSRIRTEHFPLTLESARPSHTSQYLCASRKTSGVYEQFFGPGTRLTVL.

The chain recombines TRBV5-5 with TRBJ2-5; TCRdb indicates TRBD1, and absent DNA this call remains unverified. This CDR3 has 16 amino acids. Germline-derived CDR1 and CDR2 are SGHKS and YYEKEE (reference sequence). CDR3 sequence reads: CASSRTSTGGRETQYF.

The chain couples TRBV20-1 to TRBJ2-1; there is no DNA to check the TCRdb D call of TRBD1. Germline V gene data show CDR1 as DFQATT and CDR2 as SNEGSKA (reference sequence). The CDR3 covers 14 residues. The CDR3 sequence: CSASGTGKGGEQFF.

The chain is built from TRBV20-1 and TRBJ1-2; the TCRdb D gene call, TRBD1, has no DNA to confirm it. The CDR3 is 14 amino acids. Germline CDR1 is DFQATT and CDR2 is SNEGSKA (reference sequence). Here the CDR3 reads CSARLKGIGDGYTF.

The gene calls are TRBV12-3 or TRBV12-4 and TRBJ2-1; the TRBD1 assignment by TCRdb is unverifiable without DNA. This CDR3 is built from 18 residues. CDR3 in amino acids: CASSLVGTYIAPNNEQFF.

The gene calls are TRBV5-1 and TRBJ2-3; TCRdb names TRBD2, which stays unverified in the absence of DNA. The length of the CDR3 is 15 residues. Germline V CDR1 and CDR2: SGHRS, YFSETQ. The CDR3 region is CASSLGGTSSDTQYF.

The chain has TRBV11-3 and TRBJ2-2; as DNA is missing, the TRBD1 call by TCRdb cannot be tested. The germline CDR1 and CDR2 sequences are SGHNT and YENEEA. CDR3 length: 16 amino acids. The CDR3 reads CASSKQGRTNTGELFF.

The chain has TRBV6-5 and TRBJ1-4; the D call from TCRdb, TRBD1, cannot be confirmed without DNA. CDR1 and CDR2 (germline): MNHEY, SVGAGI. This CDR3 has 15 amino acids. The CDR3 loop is CASSYSRGRREKLFF.

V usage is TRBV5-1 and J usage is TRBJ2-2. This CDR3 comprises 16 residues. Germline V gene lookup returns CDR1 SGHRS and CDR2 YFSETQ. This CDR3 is CASSLDFPANTGELFF.

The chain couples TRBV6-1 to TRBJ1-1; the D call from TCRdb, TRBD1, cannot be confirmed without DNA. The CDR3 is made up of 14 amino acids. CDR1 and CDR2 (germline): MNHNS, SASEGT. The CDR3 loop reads CASSERQGRDEAFF.

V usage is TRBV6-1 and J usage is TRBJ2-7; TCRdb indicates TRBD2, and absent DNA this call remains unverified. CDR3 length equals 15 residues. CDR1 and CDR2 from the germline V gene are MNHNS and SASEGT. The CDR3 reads CASSLGVSAGGEQYF.

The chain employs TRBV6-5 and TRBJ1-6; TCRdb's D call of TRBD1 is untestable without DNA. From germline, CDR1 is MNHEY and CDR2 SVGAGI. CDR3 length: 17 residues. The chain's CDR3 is CASSYSDGQGWFSPLHF.

The chain's CDR3 is CASSAGGQGGVTQYF. The chain is built from TRBV6-1 and TRBJ2-5; TCRdb reports TRBD1, a call that lacks DNA to check it against. Looked up from germline, CDR1 is MNHNS and CDR2 is SASEGT. CDR3 size: 15 residues.

CDR3 amino acids: CASNPSGVINTGELFF. The chain carries TRBV6-5 and TRBJ2-2; TCRdb outputs TRBD2, but without DNA this stays unchecked. Germline CDR1 MNHEY, CDR2 SVGAGI. This CDR3 has 16 residues.

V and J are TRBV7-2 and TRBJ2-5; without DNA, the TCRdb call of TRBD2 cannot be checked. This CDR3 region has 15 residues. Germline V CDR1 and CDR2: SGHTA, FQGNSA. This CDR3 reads CASSILLAGHQTQYF.

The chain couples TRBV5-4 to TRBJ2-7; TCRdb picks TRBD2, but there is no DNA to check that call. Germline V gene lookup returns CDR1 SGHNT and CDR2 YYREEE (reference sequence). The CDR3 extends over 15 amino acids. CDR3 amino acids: CASSFVSGGAYEQYF. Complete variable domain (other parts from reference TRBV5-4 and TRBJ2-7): ETGVTQSPTHLIKTRGQQVTLRCSSQSGHNTVSWYQQALGQGPQFIFQYYREEENGRGNFPPRFSGLQFPNYSSELNVNALELDDSALYLCASSFVSGGAYEQYFGPGTRLTVT.

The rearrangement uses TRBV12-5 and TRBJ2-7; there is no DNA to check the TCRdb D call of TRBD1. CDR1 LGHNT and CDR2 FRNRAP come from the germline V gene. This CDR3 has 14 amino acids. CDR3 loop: CASALSGLSYEQYF.

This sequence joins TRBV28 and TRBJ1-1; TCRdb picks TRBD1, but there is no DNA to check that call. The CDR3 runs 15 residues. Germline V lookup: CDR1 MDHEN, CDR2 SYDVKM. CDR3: CASSLLTGSKKEAFF.

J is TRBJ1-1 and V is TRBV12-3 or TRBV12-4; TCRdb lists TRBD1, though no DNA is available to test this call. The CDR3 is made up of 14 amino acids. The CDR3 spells CASSQGISWPEAFF.

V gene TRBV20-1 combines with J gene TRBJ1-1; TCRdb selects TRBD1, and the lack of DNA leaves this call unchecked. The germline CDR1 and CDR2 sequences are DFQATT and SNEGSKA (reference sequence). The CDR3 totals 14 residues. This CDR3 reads CSATRGTGVTEAFF.